This passage covers 9 T cell receptor beta chains from one sample sequenced in a study of T cell repertoires in cytomegalovirus infection. TCRdb re-called the reads with MiXCR, one entry per CDR3 protein. Counted here are 250,000 to 300,000 distinct CDR3 sequences, approximately 15% occurring once; the ten biggest clones make up about half. Sample: CD8+ T cells from PBMCs. Every receptor here comes from a human donor in good health (CMV status not recorded). Some clones in this sample may be carry-over from other donors' samples.

The rearrangement uses TRBV20-1 and TRBJ2-5; 10 positions agree with TRBD2. The V gene's germline CDR1 is DFQATT and CDR2 SNEGSKA (reference sequence). V gave up 5 bases and J gave up 1 base; unmatched junction bases: 16. The CDR3 covers 18 residues. As DNA, the CDR3 is TGCAGTGCTTACACCGGGACTAGCGACAAACCCATCCAAGAGACCCAGTACTTC. Protein product: CSAYTGTSDKPIQETQYF.

Ten or more counts support this clonotype. The V call is TRBV7-9, the J call TRBJ2-7; the D is unclear. This CDR3 is built from 10 residues. Germline V gene lookup returns CDR1 SEHNR and CDR2 FQNEAQ (reference sequence). V was clipped by 4 bases and J by 6 bases, with 4 bases between them. CDR3 residues: CASSSSEQYF. The CDR3, as DNA: TGTGCCAGCAGCTCTAGCGAGCAGTACTTC. The full variable domain, with the rest looked up from reference TRBV7-9 and TRBJ2-7, is DTGVSQNPRHKITKRGQNVTFRCDPISEHNRLYWYRQTLGQGPEFLTYFQNEAQLEKSRLLSDRFSAERPKGSFSTLEIQRTEQGDSAMYLCASSSSEQYFGPGTRLTVT.

This clonotype was seen only a few times. J is TRBJ1-5 and V is TRBV6-2 or TRBV6-3; possibly TRBD1 for D (5 bases). Trimming left V 4 bases short and J 8 bases short, with 12 bases between. The CDR3 has 13 amino acids. Germline V gene lookup returns CDR1 MNHEY and CDR2 SVGEGT. The CDR3 bases are TGTGCCAGCAGTTGGGTCGTGGGGGAGCCCCAGCATTTT. Translating gives CASSWVVGEPQHF.

This clonotype was detected only once. The rearrangement links TRBV12-3 or TRBV12-4 to TRBJ1-6, with a tentative D call TRBD1 (5 bases). Trimming removed 5 bases from V and 10 bases from J, with 15 bases in between. This CDR3 has 14 residues. The chain's CDR3 is CASSARGVQSPLHF. DNA for the CDR3: TGTGCCAGCAGTGCGCGGGGGGTGCAGTCACCCCTCCACTTT.

This clonotype was found many times. This chain joins TRBV28 and TRBJ2-7, with 7 bases that match TRBD1. This CDR3 region has 15 residues. From germline, CDR1 is MDHEN and CDR2 SYDVKM. J was trimmed by 4 bases and V by 3 bases; bases with no gene match: 9. Here the CDR3 reads CASSFMRQGPYEQYF. The CDR3 nucleotides are TGTGCCAGCAGTTTTATGAGACAGGGACCTTACGAGCAGTACTTC.

This clonotype was observed a handful of times. The chain carries TRBV6-2 or TRBV6-3 and TRBJ2-1; tentative D call: TRBD2 (7 bases). The CDR3 has 18 residues. Germline V gene data show CDR1 as MNHEY and CDR2 as SVGEGT. V dropped 4 bases and J dropped 5 bases, with 24 bases sitting between them. The CDR3 DNA is TGTGCCAGCAGTTTACGTTATTCTGGGTCGGGGGGCAACAATGAGCAGTTCTTC. Encoded protein: CASSLRYSGSGGNNEQFF.

This clonotype was counted many times. This chain connects TRBV7-8 to TRBJ1-1, with D uncertain. Germline loops: CDR1 SGHVS, CDR2 FQNEAQ. The CDR3 loop spans 14 amino acids. V shed 1 base and J shed 3 bases, with 9 bases lying between them. CDR3 amino acids: CASSLGPGDTEAFF. The CDR3 bases are TGTGCCAGCAGCTTAGGGCCCGGGGACACTGAAGCTTTCTTT. Variable domain in full (rest from reference TRBV7-8 and TRBJ1-1): GAGVSQSPRYKVAKRGQDVALRCDPISGHVSLFWYQQALGQGPEFLTYFQNEAQLDKSGLPSDRFFAERPEGSVSTLKIQRTQQEDSAVYLCASSLGPGDTEAFFGQGTRLTVV.

V and J are TRBV2 and TRBJ2-1; D ambiguous. Germline V gene sequence: CDR1 SNHLY, CDR2 FYNNEI. With 2 bases removed from V and 9 bases from J, the gap between germline ends came to 11 bases. The CDR3 has 13 residues. The CDR3 DNA reads TGTGCCAGCAGTGAAAACTCCCATTTTGAGCAGTTCTTC. It yields the protein CASSENSHFEQFF.

This sequence joins TRBV9 and TRBJ1-1; D gene unclear. The CDR3 sequence is 14 residues long. Per germline, CDR1 SGDLS and CDR2 YYNGEE. V dropped 4 bases and J dropped 3 bases, with 13 bases sitting between them. DNA for the CDR3: TGTGCCAGCAGCCCGAACAGTGGGGACACTGAAGCTTTCTTT. The encoded protein is CASSPNSGDTEAFF.